This TCR beta chain was profiled in a study of technical replicates of blood from a handful of donors. CDR3 length: 13 residues. CDR1 and CDR2 (germline): LNHDA, SQIVND (reference sequence). Trimming shortened V by 9 bases and J by 6 bases, and 15 bases separated the two germline ends. Assay used: immunoSEQ multiplex PCR; TCRdb lists only in-frame clones, some missing. The data show some 60,000 clones, with around 87% seen just once and approximately 5.2% held by the top ten. The material sequenced was PBMCs. The receptor's source is a human donor in good health. Some clones in this sample may be carry-over from other donors' samples. V usage is TRBV19 and J usage is TRBJ1-5, with D maybe TRBD1 (5 bases). The CDR3 DNA reads TGTGCCAGCTCGGAGGGGTTCGGTCAGCCCCAGCATTTT. As protein: CASSEGFGQPQHF.